One and the same sample provided the 30 T cell receptor beta chains below, sequenced in a study of monozygotic twins with inflammatory bowel disease. Reprocessing the 5' RACE reads, TCRdb reports a single entry for every CDR3 protein and omits DNA. The sample totals fewer than 200,000 distinct CDR3 sequences. Material: blood. The receptors originated from a human donor with ulcerative colitis or Crohn's disease, or a healthy co-twin of an affected twin (not recorded which).

This sequence joins TRBV5-1 and TRBJ2-6; TCRdb indicates TRBD1, and absent DNA this call remains unverified. CDR3 size: 15 residues. CDR1 is SGHRS, CDR2 YFSETQ, per germline. CDR3 loop: CASSPTDSGANVLTF.

The chain has TRBV29-1 and TRBJ2-7; without DNA, the TCRdb call of TRBD1 cannot be checked. This CDR3 comprises 14 residues. Germline CDR1 reads SQVTM; CDR2 reads ANQGSEA. CDR3: CSVRPDDRFYEQYF.

The chain combines TRBV12-3 or TRBV12-4 with TRBJ2-7; TCRdb's assignment of TRBD1 cannot be checked, as there is no DNA. The CDR3 runs to 15 residues. This chain's CDR3 is CASSDPGQGSYEQYF.

The chain couples TRBV11-2 to TRBJ2-6; absent DNA, TCRdb's TRBD2 call cannot be checked. Germline CDR1 and CDR2: SGHAT and FQNNGV. This CDR3 is built from 18 residues. CDR3 region: CASSPRLAGGSGANVLTF.

V usage is TRBV15 and J usage is TRBJ1-1. The CDR3 is made up of 15 amino acids. Germline loops: CDR1 LNHNV, CDR2 YYDKDF (reference sequence). This CDR3 is CATRSQPGWNTEAFF.

CDR3 amino acids: CASSVVGPPYGYTF. The chain links TRBV9 to TRBJ1-2. The germline V gene has CDR1 SGDLS and CDR2 YYNGEE. The CDR3 length is 14 residues. The whole variable domain, remainder taken from reference TRBV9 and TRBJ1-2, is DSGVTQTPKHLITATGQRVTLRCSPRSGDLSVYWYQQSLDQGLQFLIQYYNGEERAKGNILERFSAQQFPDLHSELNLSSLELGDSALYFCASSVVGPPYGYTFGSGTRLTVV.

J is TRBJ1-1 and V is TRBV7-9; TCRdb proposes TRBD1, but this gene call is untestable without DNA. Germline CDR1 is SEHNR and CDR2 is FQNEAQ (reference sequence). This CDR3 has 14 residues. The CDR3 loop is CASSTRQGYTEAFF.

The chain couples TRBV19 to TRBJ1-2; TCRdb names TRBD1, which stays unverified in the absence of DNA. Germline V gives CDR1 LNHDA, CDR2 SQIVND (reference sequence). This CDR3 spans 13 amino acids. CDR3 protein: CASAGGILYGYTF.

The V gene is TRBV4-1, the J gene TRBJ2-2. Per the germline V gene, CDR1 is MGHRA and CDR2 is YSYEKL. CDR3 length: 15 residues. The CDR3 region is CASSQDNGDTGELFF.

V gene TRBV7-6 combines with J gene TRBJ2-3; TCRdb's D call of TRBD1 is untestable without DNA. CDR3 length: 16 amino acids. The germline V gene has CDR1 SGHVS and CDR2 FNYEAQ. The CDR3 is CASSLGGTGSTDTQYF.

The rearrangement joins TRBV5-1 to TRBJ2-7; TCRdb designates TRBD1, a call that cannot be tested without DNA. There are 14 residues in the CDR3. In germline, CDR1 is SGHRS, CDR2 YFSETQ. The CDR3 is CASNNQGQGYEQYF.

The rearrangement uses TRBV11-2 and TRBJ1-1. The CDR3 length is 16 residues. Germline V gives CDR1 SGHAT, CDR2 FQNNGV. The CDR3: CASSPQLKLMNTEAFF.

CDR3 sequence: CASRERAISNQSQHF. The J gene is TRBJ1-5, the V gene TRBV6-1; TCRdb reports TRBD1, a call that lacks DNA to check it against. The CDR3 is 15 amino acids. The germline V gene encodes CDR1 MNHNS and CDR2 SASEGT.

This rearrangement joins TRBV6-1 to TRBJ1-1; TCRdb gives TRBD1 as the D gene, but with no DNA this cannot be confirmed. Germline CDR1 is MNHNS and CDR2 is SASEGT. This CDR3 comprises 17 residues. CDR3 in amino acids: CASSDRGGWDPNTEAFF.

This sequence joins TRBV12-3 or TRBV12-4 and TRBJ2-1; TCRdb designates TRBD2, a call that cannot be tested without DNA. This CDR3 comprises 15 residues. The CDR3 is CASSLGTSGYNEQFF.

The chain couples TRBV5-4 to TRBJ2-1. This CDR3 region has 14 residues. Germline V gives CDR1 SGHNT, CDR2 YYREEE (reference sequence). CDR3 amino acids: CASSLVTDYNEQFF.

The chain has TRBV6-2 or TRBV6-3 and TRBJ1-2. CDR1 is MNHEY, CDR2 SVGEGT, per germline. There are 13 residues in the CDR3. The CDR3 protein is CASGGSANYGYTF.

J is TRBJ2-3 and V is TRBV29-1; the D call of TRBD2 rests on TCRdb alone, since no DNA is present to check it. This CDR3 is built from 14 residues. The V gene's germline CDR1 is SQVTM and CDR2 ANQGSEA. The CDR3 loop reads CSVEAPLGPDTQYF.

The V gene is TRBV6-1, the J gene TRBJ1-2; TCRdb's D call, TRBD1, is unchecked because there is no DNA. This CDR3 spans 14 amino acids. Germline V gene sequence: CDR1 MNHNS, CDR2 SASEGT. Here the CDR3 reads CASSRSDRAYGYTF.

The chain couples TRBV19 to TRBJ2-1; without DNA, the TCRdb call of TRBD2 cannot be checked. The CDR3 consists of 16 residues. CDR1 is LNHDA, CDR2 SQIVND, per germline (reference sequence). CDR3 loop: CASSIVASTGYNEQFF.

The CDR3 here is CASSLDTRELFF. This chain joins TRBV11-2 and TRBJ2-2. The CDR3 totals 12 residues. Germline V gene lookup returns CDR1 SGHAT and CDR2 FQNNGV.

The chain is built from TRBV20-1 and TRBJ1-2. The CDR3 loop spans 14 amino acids. Germline assignment: CDR1 DFQATT and CDR2 SNEGSKA (reference sequence). CDR3 region: CSASQIAANYGYTF.

This chain's CDR3 is CATRSSSIDTQYF. V is TRBV10-3 and J is TRBJ2-3. CDR3 length: 13 residues. Looked up from germline, CDR1 is ENHRY and CDR2 is SYGVKD.

The chain carries TRBV7-2 and TRBJ2-1; checking the TCRdb D call of TRBD1 is not possible without DNA. Germline CDR1 SGHTA, CDR2 FQGNSA. The CDR3 extends over 13 amino acids. CDR3 protein: CASSLQGDNEQFF.

The chain is built from TRBV24-1 and TRBJ2-3; TCRdb lists TRBD1, though no DNA is available to test this call. Looked up from germline, CDR1 is KGHDR and CDR2 is SFDVKD. CDR3 length equals 16 residues. The CDR3 sequence is CATSDLQDRSTDTQYF.

This rearrangement joins TRBV5-1 to TRBJ2-5; the TCRdb call, TRBD1, lacks DNA for checking. Germline CDR1 SGHRS, CDR2 YFSETQ. The CDR3 has 15 residues. The CDR3 is CASSLEGQRGETQYF.

V gene TRBV28 combines with J gene TRBJ1-1; the TCRdb call, TRBD1, lacks DNA for checking. Germline V gene sequence: CDR1 MDHEN, CDR2 SYDVKM. This CDR3 has 17 residues. The CDR3 region is CASPPDRDFYMNTEAFF.

The chain employs TRBV20-1 and TRBJ1-1; no DNA is available, so the TRBD1 call from TCRdb remains unchecked. CDR1 DFQATT and CDR2 SNEGSKA come from the germline V gene (reference sequence). The CDR3 contains 13 residues. This chain's CDR3 is CSARATGPGEAFF.

The chain recombines TRBV20-1 with TRBJ1-1; checking the TCRdb D call of TRBD1 is not possible without DNA. CDR3 length equals 13 residues. Germline V gene lookup returns CDR1 DFQATT and CDR2 SNEGSKA (reference sequence). CDR3 protein: CSADQGWSTEAFF.

The CDR3: CASSRSWRPLDMNTEAFF. The chain joins TRBV14 to TRBJ1-1. CDR1 is SGHDN, CDR2 FVKESK, per germline. This CDR3 region has 18 residues.